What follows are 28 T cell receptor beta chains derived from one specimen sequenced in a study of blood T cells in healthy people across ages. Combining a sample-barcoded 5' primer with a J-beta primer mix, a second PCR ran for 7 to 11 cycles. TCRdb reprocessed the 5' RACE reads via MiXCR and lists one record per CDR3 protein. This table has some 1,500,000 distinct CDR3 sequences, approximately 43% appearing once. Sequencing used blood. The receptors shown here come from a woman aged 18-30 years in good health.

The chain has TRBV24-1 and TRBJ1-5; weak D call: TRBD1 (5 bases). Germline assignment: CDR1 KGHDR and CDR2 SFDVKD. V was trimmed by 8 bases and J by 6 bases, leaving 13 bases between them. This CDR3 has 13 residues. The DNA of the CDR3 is TGTGCCACCACCGCAGGGTCCGCTCAGCCCCAGCATTTT. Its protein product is CATTAGSAQPQHF.

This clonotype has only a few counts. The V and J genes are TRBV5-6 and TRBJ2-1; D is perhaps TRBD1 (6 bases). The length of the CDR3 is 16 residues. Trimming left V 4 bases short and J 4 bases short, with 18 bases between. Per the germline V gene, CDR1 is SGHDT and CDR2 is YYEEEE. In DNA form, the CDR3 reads TGTGCCAGCAGCCCCTACACGGGGACATTATACAATGAGCAGTTCTTC. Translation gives CASSPYTGTLYNEQFF.

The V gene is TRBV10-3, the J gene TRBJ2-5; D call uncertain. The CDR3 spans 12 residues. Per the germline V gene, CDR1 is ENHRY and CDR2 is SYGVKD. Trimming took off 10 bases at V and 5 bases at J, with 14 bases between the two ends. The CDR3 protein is CATRDLGETQYF. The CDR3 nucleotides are TGTGCCACCCGTGACCTAGGGGAGACCCAGTACTTC.

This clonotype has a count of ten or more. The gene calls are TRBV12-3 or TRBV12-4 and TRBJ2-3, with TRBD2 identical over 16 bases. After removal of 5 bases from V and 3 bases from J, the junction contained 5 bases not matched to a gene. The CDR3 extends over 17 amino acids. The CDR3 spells CASSQGLAGGGTDTQYF. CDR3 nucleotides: TGTGCCAGCAGTCAGGGACTAGCGGGAGGGGGAACAGATACGCAGTATTTT.

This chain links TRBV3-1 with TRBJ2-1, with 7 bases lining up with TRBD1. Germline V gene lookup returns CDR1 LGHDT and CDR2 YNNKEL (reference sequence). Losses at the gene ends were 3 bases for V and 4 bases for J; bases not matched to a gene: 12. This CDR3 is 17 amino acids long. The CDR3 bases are TGTGCCAGCAGCCACAGACCGCCGGGACAGTTTTACAATGAGCAGTTCTTC. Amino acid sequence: CASSHRPPGQFYNEQFF.

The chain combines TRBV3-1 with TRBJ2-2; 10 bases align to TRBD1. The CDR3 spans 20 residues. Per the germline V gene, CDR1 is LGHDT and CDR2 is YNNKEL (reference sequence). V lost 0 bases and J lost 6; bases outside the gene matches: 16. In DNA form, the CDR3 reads TGTGCCAGCAGCCAAGATCTTGGGACAGGGGATTTGAGCGGCCCCGGGGAGCTGTTTTTT. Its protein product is CASSQDLGTGDLSGPGELFF.

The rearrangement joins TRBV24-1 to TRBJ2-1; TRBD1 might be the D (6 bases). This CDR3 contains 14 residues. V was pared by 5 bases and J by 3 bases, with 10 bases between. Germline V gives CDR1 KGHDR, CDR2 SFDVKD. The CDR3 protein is CATSAGARYNEQFF. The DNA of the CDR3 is TGTGCCACCAGTGCAGGGGCCCGCTACAATGAGCAGTTCTTC.

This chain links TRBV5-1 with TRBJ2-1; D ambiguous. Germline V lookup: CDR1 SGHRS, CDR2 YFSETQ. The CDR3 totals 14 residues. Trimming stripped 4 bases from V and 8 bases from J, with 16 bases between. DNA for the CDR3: TGCGCCAGCAGCCAGGATGTAACCGCACATGAGCAGTTCTTC. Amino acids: CASSQDVTAHEQFF.

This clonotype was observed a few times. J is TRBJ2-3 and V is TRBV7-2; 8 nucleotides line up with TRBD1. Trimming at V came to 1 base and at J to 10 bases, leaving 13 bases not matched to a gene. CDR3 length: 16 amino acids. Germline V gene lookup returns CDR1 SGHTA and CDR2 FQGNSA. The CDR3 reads CASSLGFRGPKVAQYF. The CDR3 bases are TGTGCCAGCAGCTTAGGTTTCAGGGGGCCGAAAGTAGCGCAGTATTTT.

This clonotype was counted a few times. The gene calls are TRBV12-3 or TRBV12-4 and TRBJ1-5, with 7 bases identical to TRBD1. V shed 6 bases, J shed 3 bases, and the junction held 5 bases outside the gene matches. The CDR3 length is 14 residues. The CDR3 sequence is CASRPGQNNQPQHF. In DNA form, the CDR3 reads TGTGCCAGCAGGCCGGGACAGAACAATCAGCCCCAGCATTTT.

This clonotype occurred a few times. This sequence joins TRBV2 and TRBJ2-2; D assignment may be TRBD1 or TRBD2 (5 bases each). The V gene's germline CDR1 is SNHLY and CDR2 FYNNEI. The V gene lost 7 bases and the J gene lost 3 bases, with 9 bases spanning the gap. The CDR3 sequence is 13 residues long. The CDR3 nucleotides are TGTGCCAGCAAGTGGGACCACACCGGGGAGCTGTTTTTT. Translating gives CASKWDHTGELFF.

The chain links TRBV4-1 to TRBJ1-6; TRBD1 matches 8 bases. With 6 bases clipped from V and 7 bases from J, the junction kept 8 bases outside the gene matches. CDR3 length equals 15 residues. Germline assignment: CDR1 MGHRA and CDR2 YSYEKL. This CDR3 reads CASRTADRENSPLHF. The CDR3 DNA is TGCGCCAGCAGGACAGCGGACAGGGAGAATTCACCCCTCCACTTT.

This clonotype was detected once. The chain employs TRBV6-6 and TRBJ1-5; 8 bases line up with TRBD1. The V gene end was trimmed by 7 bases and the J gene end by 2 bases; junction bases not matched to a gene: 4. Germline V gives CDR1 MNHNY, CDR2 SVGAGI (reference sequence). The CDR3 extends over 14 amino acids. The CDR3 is CASKTTGGNQPQHF. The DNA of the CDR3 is TGTGCCAGCAAAACGACAGGGGGCAATCAGCCCCAGCATTTT.

This CDR3 is CASSLRQSSSEAFF. The CDR3 nucleotides read TGTGCCAGCAGCTTAAGACAGTCCAGTTCTGAAGCTTTCTTT. This chain links TRBV7-9 with TRBJ1-1; D perhaps matches TRBD1 (5 bases). V shed 2 bases and J shed 6 bases, with 13 bases lying between them. The CDR3 consists of 14 residues. Germline V gives CDR1 SEHNR, CDR2 FQNEAQ (reference sequence).

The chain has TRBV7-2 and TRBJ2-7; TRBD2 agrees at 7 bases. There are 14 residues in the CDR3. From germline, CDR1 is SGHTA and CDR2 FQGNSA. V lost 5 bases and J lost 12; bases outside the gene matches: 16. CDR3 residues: CASSPREGSKSRYF. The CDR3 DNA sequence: TGTGCCAGCAGCCCTAGGGAGGGCTCTAAATCTCGGTACTTC.

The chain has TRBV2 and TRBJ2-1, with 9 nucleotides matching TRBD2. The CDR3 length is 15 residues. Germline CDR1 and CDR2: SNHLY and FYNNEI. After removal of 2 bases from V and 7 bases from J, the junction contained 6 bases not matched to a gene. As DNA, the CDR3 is TGTGCCAGCAGTGAATGGCGGGGGGGCCTGAATGAGCAGTTCTTC. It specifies CASSEWRGGLNEQFF. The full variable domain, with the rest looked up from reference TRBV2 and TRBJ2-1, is EPEVTQTPSHQVTQMGQEVILRCVPISNHLYFYWYRQILGQKVEFLVSFYNNEISEKSEIFDDQFSVERPDGSNFTLKIRSTKLEDSAMYFCASSEWRGGLNEQFFGPGTRLTVL.

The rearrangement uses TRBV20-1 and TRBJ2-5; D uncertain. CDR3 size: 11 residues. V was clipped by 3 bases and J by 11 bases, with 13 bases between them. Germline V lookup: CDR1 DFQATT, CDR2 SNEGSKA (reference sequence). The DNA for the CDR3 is TGCAGTGCTAGGGGGATTCAAGAGCAGTACTTC. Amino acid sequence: CSARGIQEQYF.

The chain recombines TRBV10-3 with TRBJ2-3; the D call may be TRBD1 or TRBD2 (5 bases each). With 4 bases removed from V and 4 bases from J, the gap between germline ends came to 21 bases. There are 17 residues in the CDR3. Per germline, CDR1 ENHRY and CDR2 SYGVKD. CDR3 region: CAISGGARPVGADTQYF. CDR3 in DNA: TGTGCCATCAGTGGAGGGGCTAGACCAGTAGGGGCAGATACGCAGTATTTT.

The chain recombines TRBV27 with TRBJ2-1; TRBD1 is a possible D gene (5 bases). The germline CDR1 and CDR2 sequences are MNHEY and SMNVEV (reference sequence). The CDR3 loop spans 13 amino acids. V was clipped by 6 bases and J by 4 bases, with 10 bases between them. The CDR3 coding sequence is TGTGCCAGCAGCACGGACATATACAATGAGCAGTTCTTC. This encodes CASSTDIYNEQFF.

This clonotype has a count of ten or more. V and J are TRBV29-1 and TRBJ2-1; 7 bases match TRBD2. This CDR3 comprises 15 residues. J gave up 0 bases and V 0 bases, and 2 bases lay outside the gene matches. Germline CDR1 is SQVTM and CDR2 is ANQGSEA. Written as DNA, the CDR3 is TGCAGCGTTGAAGATCAGCGGGGCTCCTACAATGAGCAGTTCTTC. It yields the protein CSVEDQRGSYNEQFF.

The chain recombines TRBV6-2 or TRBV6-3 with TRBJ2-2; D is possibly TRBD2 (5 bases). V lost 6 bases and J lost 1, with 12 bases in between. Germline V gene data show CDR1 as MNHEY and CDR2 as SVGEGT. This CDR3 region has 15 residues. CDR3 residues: CASSLLGRNTGELFF. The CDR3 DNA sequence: TGTGCCAGCAGCCTACTAGGACGGAACACCGGGGAGCTGTTTTTT.

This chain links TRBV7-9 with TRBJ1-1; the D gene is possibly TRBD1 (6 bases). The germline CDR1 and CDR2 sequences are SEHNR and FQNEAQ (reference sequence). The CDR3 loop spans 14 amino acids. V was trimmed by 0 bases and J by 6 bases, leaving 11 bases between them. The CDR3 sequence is CASSLADRWAEAFF. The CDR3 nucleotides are TGTGCCAGCAGCTTAGCCGACAGGTGGGCTGAAGCTTTCTTT.

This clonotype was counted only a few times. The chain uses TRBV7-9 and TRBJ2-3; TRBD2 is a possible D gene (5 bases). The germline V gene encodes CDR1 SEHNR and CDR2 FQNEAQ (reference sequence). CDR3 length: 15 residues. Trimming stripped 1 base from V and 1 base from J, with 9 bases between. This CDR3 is CASSLVWERTDTQYF. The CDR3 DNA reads TGTGCCAGCAGCTTAGTTTGGGAGCGCACAGATACGCAGTATTTT.

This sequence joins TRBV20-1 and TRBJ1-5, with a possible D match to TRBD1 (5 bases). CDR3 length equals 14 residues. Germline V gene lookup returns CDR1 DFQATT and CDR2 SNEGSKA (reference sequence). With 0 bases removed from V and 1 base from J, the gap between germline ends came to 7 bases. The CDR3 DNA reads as TGCAGTGCTAGAGAATGGGACAGCAATCAGCCCCAGCATTTT. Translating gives CSAREWDSNQPQHF.

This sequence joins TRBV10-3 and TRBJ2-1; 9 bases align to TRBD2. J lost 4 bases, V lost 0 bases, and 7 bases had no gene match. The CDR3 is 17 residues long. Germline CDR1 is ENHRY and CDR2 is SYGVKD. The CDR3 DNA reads TGTGCCATCAGTGAGTCGGCTAGCGGGGCTGGGTACAATGAGCAGTTCTTC. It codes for CAISESASGAGYNEQFF.

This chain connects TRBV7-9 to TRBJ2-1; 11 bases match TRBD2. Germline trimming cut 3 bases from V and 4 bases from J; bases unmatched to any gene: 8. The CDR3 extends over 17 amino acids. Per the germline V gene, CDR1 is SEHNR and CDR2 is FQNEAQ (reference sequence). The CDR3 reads CASSFTAASGGYNEQFF. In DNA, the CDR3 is TGTGCCAGCAGCTTTACTGCCGCTAGCGGGGGGTACAATGAGCAGTTCTTC.

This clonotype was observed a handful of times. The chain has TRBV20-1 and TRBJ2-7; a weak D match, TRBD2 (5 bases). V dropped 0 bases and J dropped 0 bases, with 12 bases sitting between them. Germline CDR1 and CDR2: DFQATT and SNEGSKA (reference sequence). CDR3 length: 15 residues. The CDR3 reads CSARDEPSLSYEQYF. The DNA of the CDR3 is TGCAGTGCTAGAGATGAGCCTAGCCTCTCCTACGAGCAGTACTTC.

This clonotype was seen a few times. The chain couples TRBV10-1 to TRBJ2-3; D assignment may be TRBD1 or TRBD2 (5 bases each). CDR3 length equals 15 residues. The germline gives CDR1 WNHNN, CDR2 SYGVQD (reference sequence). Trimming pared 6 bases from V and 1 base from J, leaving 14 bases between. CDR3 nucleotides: TGCGCCAGCAGCGACGGGACCTGGGGCACAGATACGCAGTATTTT. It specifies CASSDGTWGTDTQYF.